The T cell receptor (beta chain) described here comes from a study of CD8 T cells in Susac syndrome (dated by TCRdb to the late 2010s). About the full investigation: Whether CD8+ T cell activation and differentiation in Susac syndrome was antigen driven was tested using repertoire sequencing. On the study overall, not on this receptor specifically: The study acknowledged that relatively few individuals were included in the TCR sequencing and HLA analysis.

A word on this clonotype: There is no known antigen for this receptor. No much larger clone is present one base from it, and per-base qualities are unavailable.

RNA was extracted using the RNeasy kit, and roughly 0.5 to 1 ug of the RNA was reverse transcribed with random hexamers. The immunoSEQ multiplex PCR assay, which covers 54 Vbeta and 13 Jbeta segments, was used to amplify TCR beta CDR3 regions. Bias from PCR amplification was corrected by using a synthetic template baseline for primer optimization and for computational correction. On the authors' methods: Only productive sequences were kept, with reads annotated to V, D and J genes according to IMGT and analyzed in immunoSEQ Analyzer. Clonality was computed as one minus Shannon entropy normalized by log2 of the number of productive unique sequences. For each patient and control, public and private clones were evaluated within the 100 most prevalent clones. Susac-specific clones were defined as absent from healthy and MS cohorts, approximately 1,000 published viral clones and other ImmuneACCESS disease sequences. The public sequencing data were trimmed at Q25 with fastp and processed into clonotypes with MiXCR by TCRdb, which kept only in-frame beta chains. Each entry merges the rows of one CDR3 protein and shows their most common DNA and genes. TCRdb, not the authors, supplied the V and J calls. In all, the sample holds over 150,000 distinct CDR3 sequences, and about 95% of those were seen once. About 0.087% of the sample is in the top ten clones.

The junction shows trimming of 7 bases on V and 0 bases on J, and the gene matches do not reach 5 bases of it. Based on the germline V gene, the CDR1 and CDR2 sequences are SQVTM and ANQGSEA. The cysteine opens and the phenylalanine closes a CDR3 of 14 amino acids. The DNA shown is the 42-base CDR3, in frame from base 1. Peripheral blood CD8+ and CD4+ T cells from healthy donors, Susac syndrome patients and multiple sclerosis patients were profiled by high-throughput TCR beta sequencing. The multiple sclerosis controls were treatment-naive patients who had stable or active relapsing-remitting disease and met the revised McDonald criteria. CD8+ TEMRA cells were enriched by FACS, while bulk CD8+ and CD4+ T cells were purified by magnetic negative isolation. Blood was drawn into EDTA tubes, processed within 24 hours, and PBMCs were isolated by density gradient centrifugation. PBMCs intended for TCR sequencing were cryopreserved in liquid nitrogen and thawed later in a water bath at 37 degrees C. The sorted or isolated CD4+, CD8+ and CD8+ TEMRA cells reached a purity of at least 90%.

Rearrangement joined TRBV29-1 to TRBJ1-3, and 8 junctional nucleotides match TRBD1. Sequences were obtained from CD4+ T cells from PBMCs. The source is a human donor with multiple sclerosis. Read as DNA, the sequence is TGCAGCGCCCGGGGACAGGACTCTGGAAACACCATATATTTT. This sequence encodes CSARGQDSGNTIYF.